This T cell receptor (beta chain) was captured by sequencing in a study of T-cell memory formation after mild COVID-19. Study-level results: Clones contracting over day 15 to 85 were CD4/CD8 balanced, with later expanders leaning CD4+. Pre-infection memory carried some responding clones, suggesting that cross-reactive memory joined.

TCRdb fed the 5' RACE reads into MiXCR, producing one record per CDR3 protein. Here the sample spans about 180,000 distinct CDR3 sequences, about a sixth being singletons. This clonotype showed up just a few times. Its antigen remains unknown. Trimming took 0 bases from V and 3 from J, leaving 5 bases between them. Germline V gene lookup returns CDR1 LGHNA and CDR2 YNFKEQ. The CDR3 length is 13 residues. The receptor was isolated from an adult woman who had mild COVID-19 (a few samples of this study predate the infection). Cell type and time point are not known. Sample: PBMCs or a T cell subset sorted from them (not recorded which). This chain uses TRBV4-2 with TRBJ2-5; D unclear. The CDR3 DNA sequence: TGTGCCAGCAGCCAAGATCCGGAAGAGACCCAGTACTTC. Translated: CASSQDPEETQYF.